A selection of T cell receptor beta chains follows, all from one sample in a study of shared clonotypes between healthy human individuals. The protocol was immunoSEQ multiplex PCR, while the TCRdb copy is restricted to in-frame clones and leaves out a portion. The sample records fewer than 700,000 clones, around 80% being singletons. Sequences were obtained from PBMCs. These receptors all stem from a woman aged 40 to 49 in good health. Some clones in this sample may be carry-over from other donors' samples. Each CDR3 is given with its conserved first and last residue. D genes are given only for firm matches. Clone size is stated in some rows and not others, as once, few, many or a class when expanded.

V	size	J	D	CDR3	DNA
TRBV7-2	.	TRBJ1-1	.	CASSLARQTSLNTEAFF	TGTGCCAGCAGCTTAGCAAGACAGACCAGCTTGAACACTGAAGCTTTCTTT
TRBV28	.	TRBJ2-6	.	CASSTLPDRSGANVLTF	TGTGCCAGCAGCACCCTTCCCGACAGATCTGGGGCCAACGTCCTGACTTTC
TRBV15	.	TRBJ1-2	.	CATSRDFAKSVYGYTF	TGTGCCACCAGCAGAGATTTCGCGAAGTCTGTCTATGGCTACACCTTC
TRBV10-3	.	TRBJ1-5	TRBD1	CAISALSGTGGNQPQHF	TGTGCCATCAGTGCCCTTTCCGGGACAGGGGGCAATCAGCCCCAGCATTTT
TRBV28	.	TRBJ2-1	.	CASSSGPPEQFF	TGTGCCAGCAGTTCGGGCCCTCCTGAGCAGTTCTTC
TRBV14	.	TRBJ2-7	TRBD2	CASSQGLAGSEEQYF	TGTGCCAGCAGCCAGGGACTAGCGGGATCGGAGGAGCAGTACTTC
TRBV27	.	TRBJ2-7	TRBD1	CASSLRTGSYEQYF	TGTGCCAGCAGTCTTCGGACAGGATCCTACGAGCAGTACTTC
TRBV18	.	TRBJ1-1	.	CASSPVPEPMNTEAFF	TGTGCCAGCTCACCGGTCCCAGAGCCTATGAACACTGAAGCTTTCTTT
TRBV5-1	.	TRBJ1-5	.	CASSSGRDQPQHF	TGCGCCAGCAGCTCCGGGCGCGATCAGCCCCAGCATTTT
TRBV29-1	many	TRBJ2-7	.	CSVVTASDEQYF	TGCAGCGTTGTCACCGCCAGCGACGAGCAGTACTTC
TRBV19	.	TRBJ1-1	.	CASGQTVWVTEAFF	TGTGCCAGTGGACAAACGGTGTGGGTCACTGAAGCTTTCTTT
TRBV9	.	TRBJ2-1	TRBD2	CASSPTPGTSANEQFF	TGTGCCAGCAGCCCGACTCCCGGGACTAGCGCAAATGAGCAGTTCTTC
TRBV19	once	TRBJ2-7	.	CASSMVLGQSYEQYF	TGTGCCAGTAGTATGGTATTAGGGCAGAGCTACGAGCAGTACTTC
TRBV7-9	.	TRBJ1-1	.	CASSRGGTEAFF	TGTGCCAGCAGCCGAGGAGGAACTGAAGCTTTCTTT
TRBV6-1	.	TRBJ1-6	TRBD1	CASRPPGQGFSPLHF	TGTGCCAGCAGACCACCGGGACAGGGGTTTTCACCCCTCCACTTT
TRBV6-4	once	TRBJ2-1	TRBD2	CASSAEASGSTTEQFF	TGTGCCAGCAGTGCCGAGGCTAGCGGGAGTACCACTGAGCAGTTCTTC
TRBV27	once	TRBJ2-1	TRBD1	CASRGTGGWNEQFF	TGTGCCAGCAGAGGGACAGGGGGTTGGAATGAGCAGTTCTTC
TRBV11-1	.	TRBJ1-1	.	CASSHREITEAFF	TGTGCCAGCAGCCACAGGGAGATCACTGAAGCTTTCTTT